These 30 T cell receptor beta chains came from one sample sequenced in a study of control samples from healthy donors and cancer patients (TCRdb year 2020). Library method: the immunoSEQ multiplex PCR assay. Drawn from immuneACCESS, this table holds only the in-frame rearrangements with V and J called that TCRdb kept. Clones are partly lost; checked studies trace under half to an unresolved V gene and leave the rest unexplained. This sample comprises some 150,000 clones, 85% to 95% of them detected only once. The top ten constitute about 5% of the sample. Sequenced input: blood. These receptor sequences come from a middle-aged man in good health.

The rearrangement links TRBV4-1 to TRBJ2-7; D is unclear. The CDR3 loop spans 13 amino acids. CDR1 is MGHRA, CDR2 YSYEKL, per germline. V was trimmed by 0 bases and J by 3 bases, leaving 6 bases between them. CDR3 coding DNA: TGCGCCAGCAGCCAAGAATTCTTCTACGAGCAGTACTTC. The encoded protein is CASSQEFFYEQYF.

The chain employs TRBV20-1 and TRBJ2-7, with D unresolved. Trimming took off 3 bases at V and 6 bases at J, with 9 bases between the two ends. In germline, CDR1 is DFQATT, CDR2 SNEGSKA (reference sequence). CDR3 length equals 11 residues. This chain's CDR3 is CSAREWSEQYF. Here the CDR3 DNA reads TGCAGTGCTAGGGAGTGGAGCGAGCAGTACTTC.

The V gene is TRBV18, the J gene TRBJ1-3; TRBD1 aligns across 8 bases. The CDR3 spans 18 residues. Germline V gene data show CDR1 as KGHSH and CDR2 as LQKENI. V trimming: 2 bases; J trimming: 0 bases; junction bases outside the gene matches: 9. CDR3 coding DNA: TGTGCCAGCTCACCAAGCCCGGGACAGGCGCACTCTGGAAACACCATATATTTT. Translated, it gives CASSPSPGQAHSGNTIYF. The full variable domain, with the rest looked up from reference TRBV18 and TRBJ1-3, is NAGVMQNPRHLVRRRGQEARLRCSPMKGHSHVYWYRQLPEEGLKFMVYLQKENIIDESGMPKERFSAEFPKEGPSILRIQQVVRGDSAAYFCASSPSPGQAHSGNTIYFGEGSWLTVV.

This chain links TRBV7-6 with TRBJ1-4; possibly TRBD1 for D (5 bases). Germline loops: CDR1 SGHVS, CDR2 FNYEAQ. V was trimmed by 5 bases and J by 5 bases, leaving 15 bases between them. The CDR3 is 15 residues long. In DNA form, the CDR3 reads TGTGCCAGCAGCCTCCGAGGGGCCACAAATGAAAAACTGTTTTTT. Its translation is CASSLRGATNEKLFF.

This rearrangement joins TRBV7-8 to TRBJ1-3, with unresolved D. V lost 1 base and J 0 bases, leaving 10 bases between the germline ends. Germline V gives CDR1 SGHVS, CDR2 FQNEAQ. CDR3 size: 16 residues. CDR3 protein: CASSLVGGISGNTIYF. The CDR3 bases are TGTGCCAGCAGCTTAGTAGGCGGAATCTCTGGAAACACCATATATTTT.

V gene TRBV19 combines with J gene TRBJ2-7; weak D call: TRBD2 (7 bases). V lost 11 bases to trimming and J lost 5 bases, with 13 bases between them. Germline CDR1 reads LNHDA; CDR2 reads SQIVND (reference sequence). The CDR3 runs 11 residues. CDR3 region: CASTGGHEQYF. CDR3 sequence (DNA): TGTGCCTCGACGGGGGGCCACGAGCAGTACTTC.

This chain links TRBV27 with TRBJ2-1; TRBD2 matches 7 bases. V trimming: 5 bases; J trimming: 0 bases; junction bases outside the gene matches: 13. Germline V gene data show CDR1 as MNHEY and CDR2 as SMNVEV (reference sequence). The CDR3 is made up of 18 amino acids. The CDR3 protein is CASSPGLAGLSSYNEQFF. CDR3 DNA: TGTGCCAGCAGTCCCGGATTAGCGGGTCTAAGCTCCTACAATGAGCAGTTCTTC.

V gene TRBV10-1 combines with J gene TRBJ2-3, with 7 bases identical to TRBD2. Germline assignment: CDR1 WNHNN and CDR2 SYGVQD (reference sequence). With 8 bases clipped from V and 10 bases from J, the junction kept 6 bases outside the gene matches. This CDR3 has 11 amino acids. The CDR3 here is CASGSGWAQYF. DNA of the CDR3: TGCGCCAGCGGTAGCGGGTGGGCGCAGTATTTT.

The chain joins TRBV19 to TRBJ2-7; tentative D call: TRBD1 (5 bases). Germline CDR1 reads LNHDA; CDR2 reads SQIVND (reference sequence). V lost 1 base and J lost 6, with 10 bases in between. The CDR3 has 13 residues. For the CDR3, the DNA is TGTGCCAGTAGTATAGGAGCAGGGCTCGAGCAGTACTTC. It specifies CASSIGAGLEQYF.

The chain couples TRBV27 to TRBJ2-3, with no clear D. The CDR3 length is 12 residues. V was clipped by 5 bases and J by 2 bases, with 5 bases between them. Per germline, CDR1 MNHEY and CDR2 SMNVEV (reference sequence). DNA of the CDR3: TGTGCCAGCAGTCCCACCACAGATACGCAGTATTTT. Encoded protein: CASSPTTDTQYF.

This clone was detected once. This chain links TRBV4-3 with TRBJ1-1; D remains unclear. This CDR3 has 13 amino acids. Deletions cut 0 bases from V and 2 bases from J, with 4 bases between. Germline V CDR1 and CDR2: LGHNA, YSLEER. The CDR3 sequence is CASSQDLNTEAFF. In DNA, the CDR3 is TGCGCCAGCAGCCAAGACCTCAACACTGAAGCTTTCTTT.

The V gene is TRBV18, the J gene TRBJ1-1; tentatively, D is TRBD1 (5 bases). V lost 3 bases, J lost 4 bases, and 18 bases lay in between. Looked up from germline, CDR1 is KGHSH and CDR2 is LQKENI. The CDR3 is 16 residues long. The CDR3 region has the DNA TGTGCCAGCTCACCCATGCAGGGCCTAGGGAGCACTGAAGCTTTCTTT. It is translated as CASSPMQGLGSTEAFF.

Here the CDR3 DNA reads TGTGCCAGCAGCGTAGAAATCCAGGGGAATTCACCCCTCCACTTT. It codes for CASSVEIQGNSPLHF. The rearrangement joins TRBV9 to TRBJ1-6; possibly TRBD1 for D (6 bases). Germline CDR1 reads SGDLS; CDR2 reads YYNGEE. The CDR3 is made up of 15 amino acids. V was pared by 0 bases and J by 7 bases, with 11 bases between.

This sequence joins TRBV11-2 and TRBJ1-1; 9 nucleotides line up with TRBD1. V lost 5 bases to trimming and J lost 5 bases; unmatched junction nucleotides: 6. The CDR3 contains 14 residues. CDR1 and CDR2 (germline): SGHAT, FQNNGV. The chain's CDR3 is CASSPRQGGTEAFF. Written as DNA, the CDR3 is TGTGCCAGCAGCCCACGACAGGGGGGGACTGAAGCTTTCTTT.

The chain uses TRBV11-2 and TRBJ1-6; no clear D gene. This CDR3 region has 14 residues. Trimming cost V 5 bases and J 9 bases, with 14 bases left between them. Germline CDR1 is SGHAT and CDR2 is FQNNGV. The CDR3 loop reads CASSADGRSSPLHF. The CDR3, as DNA: TGTGCCAGCAGCGCGGATGGACGGAGTTCACCCCTCCACTTT.

This clone was seen once. V usage is TRBV2 and J usage is TRBJ1-1, with D possibly being TRBD1 (6 bases). Germline assignment: CDR1 SNHLY and CDR2 FYNNEI. V gave up 4 bases and J gave up 3 bases, with 9 bases separating them. The CDR3 totals 13 residues. CDR3 protein: CASSAGQYTEAFF. The CDR3 DNA reads TGTGCCAGCAGTGCAGGACAGTACACTGAAGCTTTCTTT.

The chain has TRBV6-1 and TRBJ1-1, with D perhaps matching TRBD1 (5 bases). The CDR3 runs 14 residues. The ends were cut back, 2 bases at V and 13 bases at J, with 20 bases in the middle. In germline, CDR1 is MNHNS, CDR2 SASEGT. DNA of the CDR3: TGTGCCAGCAGTGAACTCGAATCGGACATTGGATATTTCTTT. Translated: CASSELESDIGYFF.

The chain is built from TRBV18 and TRBJ2-1, with D unclear. The germline V gene encodes CDR1 KGHSH and CDR2 LQKENI. The CDR3 length is 14 residues. Trimming took off 8 bases at V and 7 bases at J, with 18 bases between the two ends. The CDR3 reads CASHTGLSLNEQFF. The CDR3 DNA reads TGTGCCAGCCACACCGGGCTTTCTTTGAATGAGCAGTTCTTC.

CDR3 residues: CASSQMVGVQNIQYF. CDR3 coding DNA: TGCGCCAGCAGCCAGATGGTGGGGGTTCAAAACATTCAGTACTTC. The chain combines TRBV4-1 with TRBJ2-4; TRBD1 or TRBD2 may be the D gene (5 bases each). Trimming pared 3 bases from V and 5 bases from J, leaving 14 bases between. The V gene's germline CDR1 is MGHRA and CDR2 YSYEKL. This CDR3 comprises 15 residues.

The chain has TRBV2 and TRBJ1-2; TRBD1 might be the D (5 bases). The CDR3 sequence is 13 residues long. Germline-derived CDR1 and CDR2 are SNHLY and FYNNEI. The ends were cut back, 6 bases at V and 7 bases at J, with 15 bases in the middle. The CDR3 nucleotides are TGTGCCAGCAGGGGGACCCTCGAGCGTGGCTACACCTTC. Encoded protein: CASRGTLERGYTF.

The rearrangement joins TRBV15 to TRBJ2-1, with D uncertain. The CDR3 has 15 residues. Per the germline V gene, CDR1 is LNHNV and CDR2 is YYDKDF (reference sequence). V was trimmed by 0 bases and J by 8 bases, leaving 14 bases between them. The CDR3 loop is CATSRDGPPEDEQFF. In DNA, the CDR3 is TGTGCCACCAGCAGAGACGGACCGCCTGAGGATGAGCAGTTCTTC.

This chain links TRBV6-2 or TRBV6-3 with TRBJ1-2; D unclear. The CDR3 totals 13 residues. Trimming cost V 2 bases and J 5 bases, with 9 bases left between them. The germline gives CDR1 MNHEY, CDR2 SVGEGT. In nucleotides, the CDR3 is TGTGCCAGCAGTTACGTCCCAGATTATGGCTACACCTTC. Its protein product is CASSYVPDYGYTF.

The rearrangement joins TRBV19 to TRBJ2-1, with D possibly being TRBD2 (5 bases). The germline V gene encodes CDR1 LNHDA and CDR2 SQIVND (reference sequence). V lost 10 bases, J lost 2 bases, and 18 bases lay in between. The CDR3 contains 15 residues. The CDR3 protein is CATTTNPNTYNEQFF. CDR3 sequence (DNA): TGTGCCACCACGACTAACCCCAACACCTACAATGAGCAGTTCTTC. The full variable domain, its missing parts supplied by reference TRBV19 and TRBJ2-1, is DGGITQSPKYLFRKEGQNVTLSCEQNLNHDAMYWYRQDPGQGLRLIYYSQIVNDFQKGDIAEGYSVSREKKESFPLTVTSAQKNPTAFYLCATTTNPNTYNEQFFGPGTRLTVL.

V and J are TRBV2 and TRBJ1-5; D unclear. V was cut by 3 bases and J by 2 bases, with 8 bases left in between. Germline loops: CDR1 SNHLY, CDR2 FYNNEI. This CDR3 has 14 amino acids. The CDR3 sequence is CASSDLHRNQPQHF. CDR3 DNA: TGTGCCAGCAGTGATCTCCATCGCAATCAGCCCCAGCATTTT.

The V call is TRBV4-1, the J call TRBJ1-2; D not certain. Trimming removed 1 base at V and 0 bases at J, with 6 bases between. Germline CDR1 and CDR2: MGHRA and YSYEKL. The CDR3 runs 14 residues. This chain's CDR3 is CASSQGTANYGYTF. CDR3 sequence (DNA): TGCGCCAGCAGCCAAGGGACCGCTAACTATGGCTACACCTTC.

The genes are TRBV6-1 and TRBJ1-1; D not resolved. Germline CDR1 MNHNS, CDR2 SASEGT. With 2 bases removed from V and 1 base from J, the gap between germline ends came to 11 bases. The CDR3 covers 15 residues. The CDR3: CASSEIGQTNTEAFF. The DNA for the CDR3 is TGTGCCAGCAGTGAAATAGGGCAGACGAACACTGAAGCTTTCTTT.

This chain links TRBV7-2 with TRBJ2-1; D is perhaps TRBD2 (5 bases). CDR3 length equals 13 residues. The V end was cut by 5 bases, the J end by 8 bases, with 13 bases between. Germline V gene lookup returns CDR1 SGHTA and CDR2 FQGNSA. The CDR3 sequence is CASSKTGVDEQFF. The CDR3 bases are TGTGCCAGCAGCAAAACCGGGGTAGATGAGCAGTTCTTC.

V is TRBV28 and J is TRBJ1-3, with D unresolved. The CDR3 has 16 amino acids. Trimming took off 0 bases at V and 0 bases at J, with 9 bases between the two ends. The V gene's germline CDR1 is MDHEN and CDR2 SYDVKM. The chain's CDR3 is CASSLWGSYSGNTIYF. The CDR3 DNA follows: TGTGCCAGCAGTTTATGGGGGAGCTACTCTGGAAACACCATATATTTT.

The V and J genes are TRBV6-1 and TRBJ2-5; D gene uncertain. The CDR3 covers 11 residues. V was trimmed by 1 base and J by 7 bases, leaving 4 bases between them. Per germline, CDR1 MNHNS and CDR2 SASEGT. CDR3 loop: CASSEVWTQYF. CDR3 DNA: TGTGCCAGCAGTGAAGTTTGGACCCAGTACTTC.

Written as DNA, the CDR3 is TGTGCCAGCAGCCAAGAAAGAGCCACCTACGAGCAGTACTTC. This encodes CASSQERATYEQYF. The rearrangement uses TRBV3-1 (or the pseudogene TRBV3-2) and TRBJ2-7, with D unresolved. The CDR3 length is 14 residues. The germline CDR1 and CDR2 sequences are LGHDT and YNNKEL (reference sequence). V was cut by 0 bases and J by 2 bases, with 8 bases left in between.